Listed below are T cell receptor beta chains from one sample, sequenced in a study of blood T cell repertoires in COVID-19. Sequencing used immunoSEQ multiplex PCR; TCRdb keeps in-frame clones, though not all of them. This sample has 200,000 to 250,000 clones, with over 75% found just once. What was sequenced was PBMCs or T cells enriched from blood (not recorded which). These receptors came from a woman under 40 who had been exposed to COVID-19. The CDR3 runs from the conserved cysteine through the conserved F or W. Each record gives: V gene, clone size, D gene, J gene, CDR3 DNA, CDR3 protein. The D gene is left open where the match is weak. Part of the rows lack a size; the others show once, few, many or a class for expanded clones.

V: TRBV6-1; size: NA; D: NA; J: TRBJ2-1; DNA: TGTGCCAGCAGTGATTACGGGAACAGGGTAGGGCAGTTCTTC; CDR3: CASSDYGNRVGQFF
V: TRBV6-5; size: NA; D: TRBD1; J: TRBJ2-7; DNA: TGTGTCAGCAGTCGGGACAGGGTCTACGAGCAGTACTTC; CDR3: CVSSRDRVYEQYF
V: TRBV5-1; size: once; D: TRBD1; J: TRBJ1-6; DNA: TGCGCCAGCACCGGGGGGTTGACAGGGGTGGATTCACCCCTCCACTTT; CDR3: CASTGGLTGVDSPLHF
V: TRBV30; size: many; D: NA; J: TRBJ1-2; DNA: TGTGCCTGGAGTTGGACCGGAGGAGGCTACACCTTC; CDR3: CAWSWTGGGYTF
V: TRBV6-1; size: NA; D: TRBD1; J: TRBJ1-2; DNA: TGTGCCAGCAGTGAGAGACAGGGTCCTACAGGTGGCTACACCTTC; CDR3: CASSERQGPTGGYTF
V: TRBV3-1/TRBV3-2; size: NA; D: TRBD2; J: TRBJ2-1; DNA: TGTGCCAGCAGCCAAGACGGGACTAGGGGCAATGAGCAGTTCTTC; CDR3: CASSQDGTRGNEQFF
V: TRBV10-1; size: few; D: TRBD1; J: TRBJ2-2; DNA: TGCGCCAGCAGTGCGGGAGACAGGGGAGACACCGGGGAGCTGTTTTTT; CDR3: CASSAGDRGDTGELFF
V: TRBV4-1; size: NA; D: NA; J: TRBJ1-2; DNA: TGCGCCAGCAGCCATAGGGGAGGCTACACCTTC; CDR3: CASSHRGGYTF
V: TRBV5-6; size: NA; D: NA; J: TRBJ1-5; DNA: TGTGCCAGCAGCTTGGGGAGGGCGTACCAGCCCCAGCATTTT; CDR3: CASSLGRAYQPQHF
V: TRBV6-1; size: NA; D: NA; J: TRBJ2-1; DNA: TGTGCCAGCAGTGATACCAAGGGACTGGTCCTATGGGATGAGCAGTTCTTC; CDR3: CASSDTKGLVLWDEQFF
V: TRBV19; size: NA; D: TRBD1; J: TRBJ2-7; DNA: TGTGCCAGTAGTACGGGGACAGGGAGCTACGAGCAGTACTTC; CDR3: CASSTGTGSYEQYF
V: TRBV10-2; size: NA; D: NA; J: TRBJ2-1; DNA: TGCGCCAGCTACCCCGGGACACTAGGAAGCAATGAGCAGTTCTTC; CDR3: CASYPGTLGSNEQFF
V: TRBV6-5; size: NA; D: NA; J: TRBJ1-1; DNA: TGTGCCAGCAGTTATGGTTGGGAGCTTGAAGCTTTCTTT; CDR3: CASSYGWELEAFF
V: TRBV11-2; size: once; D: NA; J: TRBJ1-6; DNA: TGTGCCAGCAGCTCCCCCTTAAAGGGGTCCGCACCCCTCCACTTT; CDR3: CASSSPLKGSAPLHF
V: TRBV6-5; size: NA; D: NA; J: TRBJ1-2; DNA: TGTGCCAGCAGATTGGCAGGGGTATACTATGGCTACACCTTC; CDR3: CASRLAGVYYGYTF